Following are 5 T cell receptor beta chains from one sample sequenced in a study of Graves' ophthalmopathy and Graves' hyperthyroidism. As the template, RNA transcripts were used to amplify TCR beta CDR3 regions. HTBI primers primed a first-round RT-PCR, and a second-round multiplex PCR followed. TCRdb called the multiplex PCR reads again in MiXCR, with one record for every CDR3 protein. The data hold about 400,000 distinct CDR3 sequences, with around 20% observed a single time. Sequencing was done on a sample of peripheral blood. The origin of the receptors is a woman aged 18-35 years with Graves' ophthalmopathy.

This clonotype was recorded at least ten times. The CDR3: CASRRTGAYEQYF. In nucleotides, the CDR3 is TGTGCCAGCAGAAGGACAGGGGCATACGAGCAGTACTTC. The J gene is TRBJ2-7, the V gene TRBV12-3 or TRBV12-4; 9 bases match TRBD1. V dropped 6 bases and J dropped 4; count of bases not matched to a gene: 4. The CDR3 loop spans 13 amino acids.

Many counts were recorded for this clonotype. The gene calls are TRBV6-2 or TRBV6-3 and TRBJ1-3, with a possible D match to TRBD1 (5 bases). Trimming left V 2 bases short and J 4 bases short, with 9 bases between. Looked up from germline, CDR1 is MNHEY and CDR2 is SVGEGT. The CDR3 sequence is 14 residues long. This chain's CDR3 is CASSYRDGGNTIYF. The CDR3, as DNA: TGTGCCAGCAGTTACCGGGACGGCGGAAACACCATATATTTT.

This clonotype has ten or more counts. This chain links TRBV2 with TRBJ2-5; TRBD1 matches at 8 bases. The CDR3 spans 14 residues. CDR1 and CDR2 from the germline V gene are SNHLY and FYNNEI. After removal of 6 bases from V and 5 bases from J, the junction contained 8 bases not matched to a gene. CDR3 sequence: CASSHRTGQETQYF. Written as DNA, the CDR3 is TGTGCCAGCAGCCATCGGACAGGGCAGGAGACCCAGTACTTC.

This clonotype appeared a single time. The rearrangement uses TRBV20-1 and TRBJ2-2; D is uncertain. The V and J ends lost 0 bases and 3 bases respectively, with 8 bases between them. This CDR3 contains 14 residues. CDR1 DFQATT and CDR2 SNEGSKA come from the germline V gene (reference sequence). This chain's CDR3 is CSARDRLHTGELFF. In DNA form, the CDR3 reads TGCAGTGCTAGAGATCGACTCCACACCGGGGAGCTGTTTTTT.

This clonotype appeared many times. The chain couples TRBV6-2 or TRBV6-3 to TRBJ2-7; TRBD1 matches 11 bases. V shed 6 bases, J shed 5 bases, and the junction held 9 bases outside the gene matches. The CDR3 extends over 15 amino acids. Germline-derived CDR1 and CDR2 are MNHEY and SVGEGT. The CDR3 loop is CASRDRGRASDEQYF. The CDR3 DNA reads TGTGCCAGCAGGGACAGGGGGCGTGCGTCGGACGAGCAGTACTTC.